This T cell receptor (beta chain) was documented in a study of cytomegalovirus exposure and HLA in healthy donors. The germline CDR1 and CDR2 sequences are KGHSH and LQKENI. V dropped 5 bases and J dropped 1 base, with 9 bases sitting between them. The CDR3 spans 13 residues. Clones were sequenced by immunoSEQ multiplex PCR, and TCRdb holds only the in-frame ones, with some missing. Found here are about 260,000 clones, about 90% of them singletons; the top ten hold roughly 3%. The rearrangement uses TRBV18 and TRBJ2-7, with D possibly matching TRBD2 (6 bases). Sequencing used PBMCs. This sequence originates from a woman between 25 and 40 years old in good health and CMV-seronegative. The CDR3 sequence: CASSGDLSYEQYF. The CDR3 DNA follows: TGTGCCAGCTCAGGGGACTTGTCCTACGAGCAGTACTTC.